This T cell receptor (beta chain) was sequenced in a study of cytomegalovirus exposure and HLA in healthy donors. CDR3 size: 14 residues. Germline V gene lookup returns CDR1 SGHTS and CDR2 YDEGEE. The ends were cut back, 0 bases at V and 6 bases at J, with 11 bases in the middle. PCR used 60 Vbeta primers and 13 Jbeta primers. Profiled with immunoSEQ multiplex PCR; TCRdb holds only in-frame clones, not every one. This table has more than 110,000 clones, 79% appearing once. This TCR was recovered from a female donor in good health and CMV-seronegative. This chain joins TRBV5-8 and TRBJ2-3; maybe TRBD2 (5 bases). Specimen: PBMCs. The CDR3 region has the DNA TGTGCCAGCAGCTTGGAAAGGACGGGGGATACGCAGTATTTT. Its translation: CASSLERTGDTQYF.